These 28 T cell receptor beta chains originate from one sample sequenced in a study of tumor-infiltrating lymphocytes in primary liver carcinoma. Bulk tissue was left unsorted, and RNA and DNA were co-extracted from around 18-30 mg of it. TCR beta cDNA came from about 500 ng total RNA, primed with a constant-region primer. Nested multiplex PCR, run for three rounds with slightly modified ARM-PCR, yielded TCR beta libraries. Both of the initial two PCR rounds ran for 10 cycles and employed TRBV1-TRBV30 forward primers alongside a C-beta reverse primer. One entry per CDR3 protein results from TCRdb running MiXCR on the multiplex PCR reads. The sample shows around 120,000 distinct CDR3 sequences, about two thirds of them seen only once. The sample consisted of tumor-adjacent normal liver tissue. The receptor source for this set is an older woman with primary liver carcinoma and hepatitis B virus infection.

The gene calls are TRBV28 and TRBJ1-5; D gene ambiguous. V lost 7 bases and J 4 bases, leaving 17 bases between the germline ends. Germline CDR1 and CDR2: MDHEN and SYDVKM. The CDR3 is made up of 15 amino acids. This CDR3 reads CASNRGSGGNQPQHF. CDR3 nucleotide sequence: TGTGCCAGCAACAGAGGGAGCGGCGGAAATCAGCCCCAGCATTTT.

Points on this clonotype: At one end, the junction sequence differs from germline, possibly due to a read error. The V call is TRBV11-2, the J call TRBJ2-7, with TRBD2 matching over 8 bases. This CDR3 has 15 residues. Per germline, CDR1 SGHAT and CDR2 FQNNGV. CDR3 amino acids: CASSLVAGNTYERYF. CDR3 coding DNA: TGTGCCAGTAGCTTAGTAGCGGGGAACACTTACGAGCGGTACTTC.

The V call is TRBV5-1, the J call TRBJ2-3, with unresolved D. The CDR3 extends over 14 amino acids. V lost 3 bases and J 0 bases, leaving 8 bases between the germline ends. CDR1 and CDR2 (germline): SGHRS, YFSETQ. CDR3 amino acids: CASSSGVSTDTQYF. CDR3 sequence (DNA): TGCGCCAGCAGCTCCGGTGTGAGCACAGATACGCAGTATTTT.

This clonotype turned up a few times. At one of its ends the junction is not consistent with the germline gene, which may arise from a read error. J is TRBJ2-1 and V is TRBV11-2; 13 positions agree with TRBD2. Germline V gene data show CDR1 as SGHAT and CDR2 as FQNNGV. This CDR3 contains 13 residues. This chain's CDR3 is CASSSGLAGWSLF. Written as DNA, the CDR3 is TGTGCCAGTAGCTCGGGACTAGCGGGATGGTCGTTATTC.

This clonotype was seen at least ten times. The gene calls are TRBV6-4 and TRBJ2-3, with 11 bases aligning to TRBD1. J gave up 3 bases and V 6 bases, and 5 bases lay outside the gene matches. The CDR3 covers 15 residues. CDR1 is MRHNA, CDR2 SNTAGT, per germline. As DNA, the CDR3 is TGTGCCAGCAGCGACGGGACAGGGGGAACAGATACGCAGTATTTT. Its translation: CASSDGTGGTDTQYF.

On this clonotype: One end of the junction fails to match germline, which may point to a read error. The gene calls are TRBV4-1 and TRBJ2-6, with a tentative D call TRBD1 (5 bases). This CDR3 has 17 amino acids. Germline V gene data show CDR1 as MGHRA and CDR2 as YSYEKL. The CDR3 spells CASSQEPQGSGANVLAF. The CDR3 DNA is TGCGCCAGCAGCCAAGAGCCACAAGGCTCTGGGGCCAATGTCCTGGCTTTC.

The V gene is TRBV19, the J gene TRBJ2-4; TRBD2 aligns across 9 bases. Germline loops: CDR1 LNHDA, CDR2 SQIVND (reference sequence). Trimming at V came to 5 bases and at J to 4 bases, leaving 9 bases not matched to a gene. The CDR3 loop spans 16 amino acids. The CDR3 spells CASSQQAGGPKNIQYF. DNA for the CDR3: TGTGCCAGTAGTCAACAAGCGGGAGGCCCTAAAAACATTCAGTACTTC.

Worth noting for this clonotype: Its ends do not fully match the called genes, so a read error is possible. CDR3 nucleotides: TGCAGCGTCCGAAACCCGACAGGATCTGGAGACACCATATATTTT. It translates to CSVRNPTGSGDTIYF. The rearrangement links TRBV29-1 to TRBJ1-3; possible D gene TRBD1, 6 bases. In germline, CDR1 is SQVTM, CDR2 ANQGSEA. The CDR3 sequence is 15 residues long.

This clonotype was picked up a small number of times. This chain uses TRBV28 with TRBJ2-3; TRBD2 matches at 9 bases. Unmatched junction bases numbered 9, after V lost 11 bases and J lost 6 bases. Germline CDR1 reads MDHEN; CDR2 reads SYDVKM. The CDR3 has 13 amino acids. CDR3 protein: CASELAGGDTQYF. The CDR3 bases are TGTGCCTCTGAATTGGCGGGAGGGGATACGCAGTATTTT.

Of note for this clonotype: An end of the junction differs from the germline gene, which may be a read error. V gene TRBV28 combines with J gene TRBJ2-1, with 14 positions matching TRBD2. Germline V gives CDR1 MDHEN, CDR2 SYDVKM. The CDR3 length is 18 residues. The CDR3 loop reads CACSSLGLAGDTYNEQFF. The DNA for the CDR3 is TGTGCCTGCAGTTCTCTGGGACTAGCGGGAGACACCTACAATGAGCAGTTCTTC.

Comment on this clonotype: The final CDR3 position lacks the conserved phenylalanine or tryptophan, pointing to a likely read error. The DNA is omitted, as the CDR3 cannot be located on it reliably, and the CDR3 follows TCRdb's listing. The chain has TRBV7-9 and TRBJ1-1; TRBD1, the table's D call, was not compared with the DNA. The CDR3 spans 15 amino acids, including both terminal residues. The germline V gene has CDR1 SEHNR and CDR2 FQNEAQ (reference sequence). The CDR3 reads CASSLGGSPNTEALS.

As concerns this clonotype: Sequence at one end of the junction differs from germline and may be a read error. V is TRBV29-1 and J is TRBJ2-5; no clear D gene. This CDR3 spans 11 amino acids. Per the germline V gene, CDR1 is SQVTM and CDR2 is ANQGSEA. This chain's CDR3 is CSVRYQEAQYF. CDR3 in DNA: TGCAGCGTTAGATACCAAGAGGCCCAGTACTTC.

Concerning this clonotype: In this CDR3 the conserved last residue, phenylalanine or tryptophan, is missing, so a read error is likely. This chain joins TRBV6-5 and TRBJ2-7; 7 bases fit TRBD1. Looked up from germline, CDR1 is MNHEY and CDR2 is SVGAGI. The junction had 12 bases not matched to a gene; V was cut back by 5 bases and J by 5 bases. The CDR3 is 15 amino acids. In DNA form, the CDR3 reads TGTGCCAGCAGTACGGGGCAGGGGGTTCTTGACGAGCAGTACATC. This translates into CASSTGQGVLDEQYI.

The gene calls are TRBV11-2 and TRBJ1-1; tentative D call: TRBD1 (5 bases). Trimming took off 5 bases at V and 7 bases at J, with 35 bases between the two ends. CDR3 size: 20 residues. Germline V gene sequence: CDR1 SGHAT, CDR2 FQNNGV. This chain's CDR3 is CASSPYQHGHLRSWSYEAFF. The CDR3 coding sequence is TGTGCCAGCAGCCCATATCAGCACGGACACCTTCGCTCTTGGAGCTATGAAGCTTTCTTT.

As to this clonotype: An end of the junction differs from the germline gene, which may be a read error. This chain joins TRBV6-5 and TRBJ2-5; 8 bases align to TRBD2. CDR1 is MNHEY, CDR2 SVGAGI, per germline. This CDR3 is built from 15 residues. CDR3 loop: CASNYEGIAGSTLYF. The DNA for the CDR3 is TGTGCCAGCAATTACGAAGGAATAGCGGGATCAACCCTGTACTTC.

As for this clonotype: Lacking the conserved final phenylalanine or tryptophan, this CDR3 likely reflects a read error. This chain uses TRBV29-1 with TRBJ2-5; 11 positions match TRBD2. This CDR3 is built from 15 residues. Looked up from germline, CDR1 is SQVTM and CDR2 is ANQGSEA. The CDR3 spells CRVELSSGRTGTQYL. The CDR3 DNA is TGCAGAGTTGAGCTGTCTAGCGGGAGGACCGGGACCCAGTACTTA.

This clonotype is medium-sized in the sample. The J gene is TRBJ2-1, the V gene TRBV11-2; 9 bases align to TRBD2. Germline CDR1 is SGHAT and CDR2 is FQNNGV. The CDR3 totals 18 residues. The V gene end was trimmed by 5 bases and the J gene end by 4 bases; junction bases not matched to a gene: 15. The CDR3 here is CASSPRLAGVGSYNEQFF. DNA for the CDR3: TGTGCCAGCAGCCCTCGATTAGCGGGAGTTGGATCTTACAATGAGCAGTTCTTC.

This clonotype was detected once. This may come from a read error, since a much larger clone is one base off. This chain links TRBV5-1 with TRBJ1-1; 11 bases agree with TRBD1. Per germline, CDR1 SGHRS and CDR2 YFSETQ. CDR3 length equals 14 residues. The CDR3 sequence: CANSFNRDRGEAFF. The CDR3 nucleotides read TGCGCCAACAGCTTTAACCGGGACAGGGGGGAAGCTTTCTTT.

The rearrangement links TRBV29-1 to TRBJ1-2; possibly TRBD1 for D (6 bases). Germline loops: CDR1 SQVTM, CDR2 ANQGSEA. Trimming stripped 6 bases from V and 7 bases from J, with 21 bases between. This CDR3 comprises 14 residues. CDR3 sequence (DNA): TGCAGCGTCCCCCCTGGGAACAGGGCGGGTGGCTACACCTTC. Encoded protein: CSVPPGNRAGGYTF.

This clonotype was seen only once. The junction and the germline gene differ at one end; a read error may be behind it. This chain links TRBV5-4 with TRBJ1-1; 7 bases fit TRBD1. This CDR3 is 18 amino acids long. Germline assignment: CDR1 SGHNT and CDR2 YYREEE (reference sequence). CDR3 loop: CVSSLMVGGRGISTEAFF. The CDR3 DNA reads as TGTGTCAGCAGCTTGATGGTTGGTGGCAGGGGGATCAGTACTGAAGCTTTCTTT.

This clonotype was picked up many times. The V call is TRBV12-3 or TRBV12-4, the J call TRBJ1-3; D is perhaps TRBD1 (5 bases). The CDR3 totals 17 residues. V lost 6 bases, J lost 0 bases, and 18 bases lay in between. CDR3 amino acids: CASRHRQYSSSGNTIYF. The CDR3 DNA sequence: TGTGCCAGCAGACACCGACAGTATTCAAGCTCTGGAAACACCATATATTTT.

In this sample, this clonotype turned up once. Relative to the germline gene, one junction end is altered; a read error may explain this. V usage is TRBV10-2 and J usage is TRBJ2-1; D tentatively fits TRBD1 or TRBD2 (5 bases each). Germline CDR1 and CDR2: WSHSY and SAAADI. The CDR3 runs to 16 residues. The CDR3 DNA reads TGCGCCAGCAGGGAGCTCGGGGCCGGCTCCTACAATGAGCAGTTATTC. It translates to CASRELGAGSYNEQLF.

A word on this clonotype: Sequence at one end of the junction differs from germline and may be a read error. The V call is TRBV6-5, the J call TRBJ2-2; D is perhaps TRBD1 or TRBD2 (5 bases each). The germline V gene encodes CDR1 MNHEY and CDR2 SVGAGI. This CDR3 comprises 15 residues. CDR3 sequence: CDSRLSGTNTGELFF. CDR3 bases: TGTGACAGCAGACTATCAGGGACGAATACCGGGGAGCTGTTTTTT.

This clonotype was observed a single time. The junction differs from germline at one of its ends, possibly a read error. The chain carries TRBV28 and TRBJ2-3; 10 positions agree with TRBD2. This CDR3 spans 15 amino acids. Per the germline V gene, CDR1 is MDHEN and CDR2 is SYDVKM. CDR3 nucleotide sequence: TGTGCCAGCAGCCCAGCGGGAGGGATCACAGATACGCAGTTTTTT. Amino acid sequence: CASSPAGGITDTQFF.

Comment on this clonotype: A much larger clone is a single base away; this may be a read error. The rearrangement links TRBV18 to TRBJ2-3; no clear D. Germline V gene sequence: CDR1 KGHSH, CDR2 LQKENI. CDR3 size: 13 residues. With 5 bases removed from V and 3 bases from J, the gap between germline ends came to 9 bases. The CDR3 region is CASSGLGTDTQYF. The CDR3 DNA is TGTGCCAGCTCAGGTCTGGGGACAGATACGCAGTATTTT.

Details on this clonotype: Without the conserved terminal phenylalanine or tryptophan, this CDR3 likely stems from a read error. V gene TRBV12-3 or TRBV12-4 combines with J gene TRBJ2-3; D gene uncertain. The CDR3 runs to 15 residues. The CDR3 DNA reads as TGTGCCAACAGTCACTCGCTCCTGATTGCAGATACGCAGTATTCT. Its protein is CANSHSLLIADTQYS.

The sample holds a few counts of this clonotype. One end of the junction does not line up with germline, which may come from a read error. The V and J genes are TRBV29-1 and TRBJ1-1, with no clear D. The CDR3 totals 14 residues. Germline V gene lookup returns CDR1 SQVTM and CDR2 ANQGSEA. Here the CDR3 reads CSVVRRCWNTEAFF. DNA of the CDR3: TGCAGCGTTGTACGGAGGTGTTGGAACACTGAAGCTTTCTTC.

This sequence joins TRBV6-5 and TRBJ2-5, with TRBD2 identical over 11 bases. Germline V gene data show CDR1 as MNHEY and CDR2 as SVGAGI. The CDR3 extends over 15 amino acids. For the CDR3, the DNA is TGTGTTAGCAGTTTGCTAGCGGGAGGTCGGGAGACCCAGTACTTC. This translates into CVSSLLAGGRETQYF.